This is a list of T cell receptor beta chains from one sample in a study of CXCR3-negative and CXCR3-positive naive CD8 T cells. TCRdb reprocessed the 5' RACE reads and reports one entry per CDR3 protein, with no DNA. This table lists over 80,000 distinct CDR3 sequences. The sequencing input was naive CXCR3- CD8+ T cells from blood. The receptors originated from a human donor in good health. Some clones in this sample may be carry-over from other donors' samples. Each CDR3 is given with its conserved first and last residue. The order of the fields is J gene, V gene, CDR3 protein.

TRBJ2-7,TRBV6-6,CASSYGAVIGSYEQYF
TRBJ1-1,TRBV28,CASSYNQGEAFF
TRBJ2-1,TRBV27,CASRSIGLDEQFF
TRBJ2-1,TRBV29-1,CSVEDLGQGNEQFF
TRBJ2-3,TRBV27,CASSSTDTQYF
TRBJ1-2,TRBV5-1,CASSPTDLYGYTF
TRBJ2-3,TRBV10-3,CAISLTSGGAEYTQYF
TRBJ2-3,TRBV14,CASSLLAGATDTQYF
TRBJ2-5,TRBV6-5,CASSYSVSQETQYF
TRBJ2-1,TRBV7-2,CAKAPAGNEQFF
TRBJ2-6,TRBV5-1,CASSLAEGILSVRSGANVLTF
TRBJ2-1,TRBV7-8,CASSYGTSVYNEQFF
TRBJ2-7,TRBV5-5,CASSFGFSGGSEQYF
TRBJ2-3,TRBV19,CASSSGTGETDTQYF
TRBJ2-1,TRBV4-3,CASSQERLDDEQFF